The text below deals with one T cell receptor (beta chain). Its antigen is unknown. Base qualities are not at hand, and no much larger clone is one base apart. Reading from cysteine to phenylalanine, the CDR3 counts 15 amino acids. The kept DNA is CDR3 alone, 45 bases in frame from the first base. From the germline V gene, CDR1 is SGDLS and CDR2 is YYNGEE. V drops 0 bases and J drops 6 bases, leaving 13 bases in between. The data are from a study of blood T cells in healthy people across ages (dated by TCRdb to between 2014 and 2016). In the study overall: Template switching captured roughly one uniquely barcoded TCR beta cDNA molecule per two T cells in model experiments. The donors were divided into four age groups: young (average approximately 15 years), middle-aged (about 40), aged (approximately 59) and long-lived (roughly 86). Age-related changes in TCR beta repertoire diversity were measured in the study by deep sequencing normalized with unique cDNA molecular identifiers. For two donors (one aged 18 to 30 and one aged 80 or older), the study analyzed two additional independent replicas of 1 million unique cDNA reads from the same blood draw. Study-wide conclusions, independent of this receptor: The CMV infection status of donors was not known, potentially confounding age-related changes in expanded clonotypes. Estimates of total diversity based on one million sequenced T cells were regarded as lower bounds and as underestimates. Compared with the aged group, more naive CD4+ T cells, fewer expanded clones and increased TCR diversity were shown by the long-lived group, suggesting age selection. Because profiling used bulk unsorted PBMCs, naive and antigen-experienced compartments could not be compared conclusively. There was a strong correlation between observed TCR beta diversity and the percentage of naive T cells measured by flow cytometry. As age increased, observed TCR beta diversity per million T cells dropped in a roughly linear way, and a significant reduction was already evident by age 40.

Library creation used 5' RACE. The instrument was an Illumina HiSeq 2500. A second PCR of roughly 7 to 12 cycles was performed with a sample-barcoded 5' primer and a J-beta primer mix. Each TCR beta cDNA molecule received a unique molecular identifier from a template-switch 5' adaptor carrying 12 random nucleotides. At least 3 million CDR3-containing paired-end reads were obtained from each sample. First-strand cDNA synthesis was performed from all RNA using the Mint cDNA synthesis kit, with priming by a TRBC-specific oligonucleotide. All cDNA was treated with uracil-DNA glycosylase and then went through a first 18-cycle PCR with the universal primers M1SS and BC2_uni_R. The published analysis was carried out like this. For normalization, 1 million high-quality reads were randomly selected from each sample, with every read carrying a distinct molecular identifier. Reads sharing molecular identifiers were discarded rather than binned into consensus sequences. MiTCR, run with a Q25 quality threshold and the strictest error-elimination algorithm, handled CDR3 identification, clonotype clustering and error correction. A nonparametric unseen species model with Euler transformation was used to estimate a lower bound on total TCR beta diversity. TCRdb reprocessing: public reads trimmed at Q25 with fastp, clones called with MiXCR, in-frame beta chains kept. For every CDR3 protein sequence, its rows merge into one entry that carries the most common genes and DNA. V and J calls and clone size were set by TCRdb, not the authors. Across this sample there are roughly 800,000 distinct CDR3 sequences, with 20% to 30% seen only once. The ten top clones hold under 10% of the sample.

The donors were 40 or so Caucasian individuals from Russia, aged roughly 6 to 90 years, who were systemically healthy. Around 9.8 milliliters of peripheral blood were collected from each donor into EDTA-treated Vacutainer tubes. Ficoll-Paque density-gradient centrifugation was used to isolate PBMCs, with at least 7 million per sample. Trizol reagent was used to extract total RNA from PBMCs, with at least 5.5 micrograms per sample. Naive CD45RAhigh/CD27high T cell percentages were measured by flow cytometry on a PBMC aliquot from every donor. The same data also went into a second study, on T cells of mothers and their children. The second study's paper adds: Nine systemically healthy Caucasian individuals, comprising three mothers and their six children, were included as donors. cDNA synthesis consumed the entire amount of extracted RNA, loaded at around 1.5 ug RNA in each 15 ul reaction. In the second PCR, the M1S primer introduced both the sample barcodes and 2-4 random nucleotides. More than 8.5 million TCR beta CDR3 reads were obtained from each mother, and roughly 3 million reads were obtained from each child. In both related and unrelated pairs, thymic selection shapes the output of TCR recombination in a similar way, with inherited differences having only a minor effect. Normalized repertoire overlap was always slightly but never significantly higher in related than unrelated mother-child pairs. No persistent microchimeric T cell clones were detected, at a sensitivity of 90 to 100 clones per million clonotypes. The study used deep NGS to compare TCR beta repertoires of mothers and children, seeking features distinguishing related mother-child pairs from unrelated individuals. Mothers averaged approximately 41 +/- 4 years of age and children averaged 11 +/- 4 years. After adapter ligation was performed with NEBNext reagents, the libraries were sequenced on an Illumina HiSeq 2000 with 100+100 nt paired-end reads. To prevent cross-contamination, the mother and child libraries were prepared a month apart and were sequenced in separate runs. Between roughly 500,000 and 2,300,000 distinct TCR beta clonotypes were identified per donor. Naive TCR beta clonotypes were estimated from low-frequency clonotypes matched to each donor's FACS-determined naive share, without sorting.

This receptor chain uses TRBV9 and TRBJ1-5, with the D gene uncertain. This receptor was identified in a boy aged 5-17 years in good health. The specimen was blood. The nucleotide sequence reads TGTGCCAGCAGCGTAGAGGAAGGGTCGGGTCAGCCCCAGCATTTT. The translation is CASSVEEGSGQPQHF.